This TCR beta chain was captured in a study of cytomegalovirus exposure and HLA in healthy donors. V was clipped by 9 bases and J by 4 bases; unmatched bases: 2. The V gene's germline CDR1 is SNHLY and CDR2 FYNNEI. CDR3 length equals 12 residues. The PCR was carried out with 60 Vbeta primers and 13 Jbeta primers. Data came from immunoSEQ multiplex PCR; TCRdb stores just in-frame clones and leaves some out. The table includes about 120,000 clones, roughly 80% detected once. Sequencing was performed on PBMCs. The TCR comes from a woman in her thirties or forties in good health and CMV-seropositive. V gene TRBV2 combines with J gene TRBJ1-5; 8 nucleotides align to TRBD1. This CDR3 reads CASDRGNQPQHF. CDR3 coding DNA: TGTGCCAGTGACAGGGGAAATCAGCCCCAGCATTTT.